These 27 T cell receptor beta chains were all obtained from the same sample, sequenced in a study of Graves' ophthalmopathy and Graves' hyperthyroidism. Investigators amplified TCR beta CDR3 regions from RNA transcripts. A first-round RT-PCR used HTBI primers, followed by a second-round multiplex PCR. TCRdb reanalysed the multiplex PCR reads using MiXCR and keeps one entry per CDR3 protein. The sample carries about 590,000 distinct CDR3 sequences, approximately 37% recorded once. The sequenced material came from peripheral blood or thyroid tissue (not recorded which). The receptor source for this set is an adult man with Graves' hyperthyroidism.

This clonotype appeared many times. The V and J genes are TRBV6-1 and TRBJ2-7; D perhaps matches TRBD1 (7 bases). The V gene's germline CDR1 is MNHNS and CDR2 SASEGT. V lost 6 bases to trimming and J lost 1 base, with 16 bases between them. The CDR3 length is 15 residues. The CDR3 protein is CASRSLQGGSYEQYF. The CDR3 region has the DNA TGTGCCAGCAGGAGCCTCCAGGGGGGTTCCTACGAGCAGTACTTC.

This chain links TRBV30 with TRBJ2-7, with D possibly being TRBD1 (6 bases). The CDR3 spans 14 residues. The germline V gene encodes CDR1 GTSNPN and CDR2 SVGIG (reference sequence). The V end lost 2 bases, the J end lost 5 bases, and 16 bases lay between the germline ends. The CDR3 sequence: CAWSMGAGSHEQYF. The CDR3, as DNA: TGTGCCTGGAGTATGGGGGCTGGGTCCCACGAGCAGTACTTC.

This clonotype was detected a few times. The gene calls are TRBV10-3 and TRBJ2-5; 9 bases map to TRBD1. V gave up 2 bases and J gave up 3 bases; unmatched junction bases: 7. Germline CDR1 ENHRY, CDR2 SYGVKD. The length of the CDR3 is 16 residues. This CDR3 is CAISEKLGQGKETQYF. For the CDR3, the DNA is TGTGCCATCAGTGAGAAACTAGGACAGGGGAAAGAGACCCAGTACTTC.

In its sample, this clonotype was seen a few times. The DNA of the CDR3 is TGTGCCAGTACACCCCAGGGTCAAGAGACCCAGTACTTC. Encoded protein: CASTPQGQETQYF. The V gene is TRBV19, the J gene TRBJ2-5; D perhaps matches TRBD1 (5 bases). Between the trimmed V and J ends, which lost 7 bases and 2 bases, there was a span of 11 bases. The germline V gene encodes CDR1 LNHDA and CDR2 SQIVND (reference sequence). The CDR3 sequence is 13 residues long.

J is TRBJ1-3 and V is TRBV19; a possible D gene is TRBD1 (6 bases). The CDR3 is 14 residues long. V was trimmed by 6 bases and J by 0 bases, leaving 9 bases between them. CDR1 and CDR2 from the germline V gene are LNHDA and SQIVND (reference sequence). The CDR3 DNA follows: TGTGCCAGTAGGGGGGCCAGCTCTGGAAACACCATATATTTT. Translated, it gives CASRGASSGNTIYF.

The gene calls are TRBV29-1 and TRBJ1-1; 8 positions agree with TRBD1. This CDR3 is built from 10 residues. In germline, CDR1 is SQVTM, CDR2 ANQGSEA. V shed 5 bases, J shed 11 bases, and the junction held 4 bases outside the gene matches. The CDR3 region is CSVWTGFAFF. The CDR3 DNA reads as TGCAGCGTTTGGACAGGGTTTGCTTTCTTT.

This clonotype was counted many times. The chain uses TRBV29-1 and TRBJ1-1; a weak D match, TRBD1 (5 bases). The CDR3 is 13 amino acids. Looked up from germline, CDR1 is SQVTM and CDR2 is ANQGSEA. Trimming stripped 4 bases from V and 2 bases from J, with 11 bases between. CDR3 sequence reads: CSVARTPNTEAFF. The CDR3 DNA reads TGCAGCGTTGCTAGGACACCTAACACTGAAGCTTTCTTT.

Points on this clonotype: This sequence may be a read error, since a much larger clone differs from it by one base. The J gene is TRBJ1-1, the V gene TRBV12-3 or TRBV12-4; D not certain. Trimming stripped 3 bases from V and 6 bases from J, with 14 bases between. CDR3 length: 14 amino acids. The CDR3 nucleotides are TGTGCCAGCAGTTTTCGGGGAAGGTCGGCTGAAGCTTTCTTT. Its protein product is CASSFRGRSAEAFF.

This clonotype came up many times. The J gene is TRBJ1-1, the V gene TRBV5-1; maybe TRBD1 (5 bases). Germline V lookup: CDR1 SGHRS, CDR2 YFSETQ. The CDR3 sequence is 15 residues long. The V end lost 0 bases, the J end lost 3 bases, and 12 bases lay between the germline ends. CDR3 in amino acids: CASSLESGRHTEAFF. The CDR3 nucleotides read TGCGCCAGCAGCTTGGAGTCAGGGAGACACACTGAAGCTTTCTTT.

The V gene is TRBV4-2, the J gene TRBJ2-2, with 8 bases identical to TRBD1. Trimming removed 4 bases from V and 4 bases from J; junction bases left unmatched: 11. CDR1 and CDR2 from the germline V gene are LGHNA and YNFKEQ. The CDR3 is 17 amino acids. For the CDR3, the DNA is TGTGCCAGCAGCCGGGACAGGATATCTTGGGGCACCGGGGAGCTGTTTTTT. Protein sequence: CASSRDRISWGTGELFF.

The V and J genes are TRBV24-1 and TRBJ2-5; 8 positions match TRBD1. The CDR3 spans 13 residues. Germline CDR1 is KGHDR and CDR2 is SFDVKD. V dropped 9 bases and J dropped 2; count of bases not matched to a gene: 4. As DNA, the CDR3 is TGTGCCACCGCAGGGGGCCGGCAAGAGACCCAGTACTTC. It specifies CATAGGRQETQYF.

This rearrangement joins TRBV19 to TRBJ2-2; maybe TRBD1 (5 bases). CDR3 length: 14 residues. CDR1 is LNHDA and CDR2 is SQIVND in the germline V gene (reference sequence). The CDR3 DNA reads TGTGCAACGGGCCAAGGGGTGAACACCGGGGAGCTGTTTTTT. Amino acids: CATGQGVNTGELFF.

The chain joins TRBV7-3 to TRBJ2-1, with 7 positions matching TRBD1. Germline V gene data show CDR1 as SGHTA and CDR2 as FQGTGA. CDR3 length equals 15 residues. J was trimmed by 6 bases and V by 5 bases; bases with no gene match: 10. CDR3 bases: TGTGCCAGCAGCCTCCGGACAGGACCGACCAATGAGCAGTTCTTC. This gives the protein CASSLRTGPTNEQFF. The full variable domain, in which reference TRBV7-3 and TRBJ2-1 provide the parts outside the CDR3, is GAGVSQTPSNKVTEKGKYVELRCDPISGHTALYWYRQSLGQGPEFLIYFQGTGAADDSGLPNDRFFAVRPEGSVSTLKIQRTERGDSAVYLCASSLRTGPTNEQFFGPGTRLTVL.

V gene TRBV9 combines with J gene TRBJ1-1; 7 positions match TRBD1. Germline loops: CDR1 SGDLS, CDR2 YYNGEE. Losses at the gene ends were 0 bases for V and 1 base for J; bases not matched to a gene: 6. The CDR3 runs to 16 residues. CDR3: CASSVGEGGWNTEAFF. Here the CDR3 DNA reads TGTGCCAGCAGCGTAGGAGAAGGGGGCTGGAACACTGAAGCTTTCTTT.

This clonotype was seen many times. V gene TRBV7-6 combines with J gene TRBJ1-6, with D tentatively TRBD1 (5 bases). Germline CDR1 is SGHVS and CDR2 is FNYEAQ. This CDR3 has 13 amino acids. Between the trimmed V and J ends, which lost 5 bases and 9 bases, there was a span of 11 bases. Here the CDR3 reads CASSPSTGSPLHF. For the CDR3, the DNA is TGTGCCAGCAGCCCGAGTACAGGTTCACCCCTCCACTTT.

This clonotype appeared a few times. The rearrangement uses TRBV20-1 and TRBJ2-2, with 8 bases fitting TRBD1. The length of the CDR3 is 14 residues. CDR1 is DFQATT and CDR2 is SNEGSKA in the germline V gene (reference sequence). J was trimmed by 6 bases and V by 0 bases; bases with no gene match: 3. CDR3 DNA sequence: TGCAGTGCTAGAGATCAACAGGGGGCCGGGGAGCTGTTTTTT. Translating it yields CSARDQQGAGELFF.

Notes on this clonotype: Sequence at one end of the junction differs from germline and may be a read error. The rearrangement uses TRBV7-9 and TRBJ2-7, with TRBD1 matching 9 bases. Germline V gives CDR1 SEHNR, CDR2 FQNEAQ (reference sequence). There are 15 residues in the CDR3. The CDR3 sequence is CASSFRDRDSYKQYF. CDR3 coding DNA: TGTGCCAGCAGCTTCCGGGACAGGGATTCCTACAAGCAGTACTTC. The entire variable domain, with the rest obtained from reference TRBV7-9 and TRBJ2-7, is as follows: DTGVSQNPRHKITKRGQNVTFRCDPISEHNRLYWYRQTLGQGPEFLTYFQNEAQLEKSRLLSDRFSAERPKGSFSTLEIQRTEQGDSAMYLCASSFRDRDSYKQYFGPGTRLTVT.

This clonotype was picked up many times. The DNA of the CDR3 is TGTGCCAGCAGCAACATGGACAGGGAGAACACTGAAGCTTTCTTT. Translating gives CASSNMDRENTEAFF. The chain combines TRBV5-8 with TRBJ1-1; 8 nucleotides align to TRBD1. Looked up from germline, CDR1 is SGHTS and CDR2 is YDEGEE. J gave up 1 base and V 4 bases, and 6 bases lay outside the gene matches. CDR3 length: 15 amino acids. The variable domain in full, with the rest retrieved from reference TRBV5-8 and TRBJ1-1, is EAGVTQSPTHLIKTRGQQATLRCSPISGHTSVYWYQQALGLGLQFLLWYDEGEERNRGNFPPRFSGRQFPNYSSELNVNALELEDSALYLCASSNMDRENTEAFFGQGTRLTVV.

The genes are TRBV5-4 and TRBJ2-2; D tentatively fits TRBD1 or TRBD2 (6 bases each). V was cut by 1 base and J by 7 bases, with 11 bases left in between. Looked up from germline, CDR1 is SGHNT and CDR2 is YYREEE (reference sequence). CDR3 size: 14 residues. The CDR3 sequence: CASSLWGAGGELFF. The CDR3 coding sequence is TGTGCCAGCAGCTTGTGGGGGGCCGGCGGGGAGCTGTTTTTT. Combining the CDR3 with reference TRBV5-4 and TRBJ2-2 gives the whole variable domain ETGVTQSPTHLIKTRGQQVTLRCSSQSGHNTVSWYQQALGQGPQFIFQYYREEENGRGNFPPRFSGLQFPNYSSELNVNALELDDSALYLCASSLWGAGGELFFGEGSRLTVL.

The chain combines TRBV5-1 with TRBJ2-7; tentatively, D is TRBD1 or TRBD2 (5 bases each). The germline V and J ends were trimmed by 2 bases and 5 bases, with 11 bases remaining between them. The CDR3 totals 13 residues. Germline V gives CDR1 SGHRS, CDR2 YFSETQ. The CDR3 sequence is CASSFTGGDEQYF. The CDR3 region has the DNA TGCGCCAGCAGCTTTACTGGGGGAGACGAGCAGTACTTC.

There are many counts of this clonotype. This sequence joins TRBV9 and TRBJ1-2, with D perhaps matching TRBD1 (6 bases). Trimming pared 3 bases from V and 6 bases from J, leaving 15 bases between. The CDR3 loop spans 14 amino acids. Germline CDR1 SGDLS, CDR2 YYNGEE. This CDR3 is CASSANRVGDGYTF. The CDR3 bases are TGTGCCAGCAGCGCCAACAGGGTAGGCGATGGCTACACCTTC.

The V gene is TRBV30, the J gene TRBJ2-2, with no clear D. Germline values: CDR1 GTSNPN, CDR2 SVGIG (reference sequence). V lost 0 bases and J lost 5, with 10 bases in between. The CDR3 spans 14 residues. CDR3 DNA: TGTGCCTGGAGTGTAGCGCAGTTGACCGGGGAGCTGTTTTTT. It encodes CAWSVAQLTGELFF.

This clonotype has at least ten counts. The chain links TRBV6-5 to TRBJ1-1; possible D gene TRBD1, 5 bases. The CDR3 sequence is 13 residues long. The germline V gene encodes CDR1 MNHEY and CDR2 SVGAGI. Trimming pared 0 bases from V and 6 bases from J, leaving 8 bases between. CDR3 sequence reads: CASSYSGQAEAFF. CDR3 sequence (DNA): TGTGCCAGCAGTTACTCGGGGCAGGCTGAAGCTTTCTTT.

This clonotype was observed at least ten times. The CDR3 sequence: CASSGGPLNTGELFF. The DNA for the CDR3 is TGTGCCAGCAGTGGAGGGCCTTTGAACACCGGGGAGCTGTTTTTT. V is TRBV2 and J is TRBJ2-2; D possibly corresponds to TRBD2 (5 bases). Trimming removed 4 bases at V and 1 base at J, with 10 bases between. This CDR3 comprises 15 residues. Germline lookup yields CDR1 SNHLY and CDR2 FYNNEI.

This clonotype has ten or more counts. The chain links TRBV10-2 to TRBJ1-2; D is possibly TRBD1 (5 bases). Trimming shortened V by 0 bases and J by 3 bases, and 8 bases separated the two germline ends. Looked up from germline, CDR1 is WSHSY and CDR2 is SAAADI. The CDR3 contains 14 residues. CDR3 sequence (DNA): TGCGCCAGCAGTGAGTCTTCAGGGTACTATGGCTACACCTTC. Protein: CASSESSGYYGYTF.

The V gene is TRBV29-1, the J gene TRBJ1-2; D is ambiguous. This CDR3 comprises 13 residues. V was shortened by 5 bases and J by 6 bases, with 16 bases between the two germline ends. CDR1 is SQVTM and CDR2 is ANQGSEA in the germline V gene. Here the CDR3 DNA reads TGCAGCGTTAGGCCAATGGCAGTCGATGGCTACACCTTC. The encoded protein is CSVRPMAVDGYTF.

J is TRBJ2-5 and V is TRBV20-1; D perhaps matches TRBD2 (6 bases). The CDR3 sequence is 14 residues long. Germline loops: CDR1 DFQATT, CDR2 SNEGSKA (reference sequence). Trimming removed 3 bases at V and 4 bases at J, with 15 bases between. The CDR3 sequence: CSASGSSGGETQYF. CDR3 in DNA: TGCAGTGCTAGCGGATCCTCCGGGGGAGAGACCCAGTACTTC.